Listed below are T cell receptor beta chains from one sample, sequenced in a study of cytomegalovirus exposure and HLA in healthy donors. Repertoires were generated with immunoSEQ multiplex PCR, while TCRdb's copy carries only in-frame clones and drops some. The table has 85,000 to 120,000 clones, approximately 80% seen once. Source material: PBMCs. The receptors were sampled from a male donor in good health and CMV-seropositive. CDR3s include the opening cysteine and the closing phenylalanine or tryptophan. A D gene is named only where the DNA matches it firmly. The size of a clone is reported for some rows only, either as once, few or many, or as a class for expanded clones.

- - TRBJ1-2 TRBV6-6 TGTGCCAGCAGACGGGACTGGCTCGATGGCTACACCTTC CASRRDWLDGYTF
- - TRBJ2-3 TRBV15 TGTGCCACCAGCAGAGAATACTGGGGGGGCACAGATACGCAGTATTTT CATSREYWGGTDTQYF
once TRBD1 TRBJ1-1 TRBV2 TGTGCCAGCAGCCTGGACAGGGTAACTGAAGCTTTCTTT CASSLDRVTEAFF
- - TRBJ2-5 TRBV5-4 TGTGCCAGCAGCTTGGTGGGCAACCAAGAGACCCAGTACTTC CASSLVGNQETQYF
- TRBD1 TRBJ2-7 TRBV10-3 TGTGCCATCAGCCGGGACAGGGGCTCCTACGAGCAGTACTTC CAISRDRGSYEQYF
few - TRBJ1-5 TRBV28 TGTGCCAGCAGTCCAGGGTACAATCAGCCCCAGCATTTT CASSPGYNQPQHF
few - TRBJ2-1 TRBV18 TGTGCCAGCTCGGGTCCGCAGGACAATGAGCAGTTCTTC CASSGPQDNEQFF
few TRBD1 TRBJ1-4 TRBV11-3 TGTGCCAGCAGCCCGTCAGGGGGGGAAAAACTGTTTTTT CASSPSGGEKLFF
once TRBD1 TRBJ2-1 TRBV19 TGTGCCAGTAGTCTCGGGACAGTTCCCTACAATGAGCAGTTCTTC CASSLGTVPYNEQFF
- TRBD1 TRBJ2-7 TRBV7-9 TGTTCCAGCAGCATACGCCCCTATTCGGACAGGGCCTACGAGCAGTACTTC CSSSIRPYSDRAYEQYF
- - TRBJ1-2 TRBV21-1 TGTGCCAGGGGAGGCTGGAGGGACTATGGCTACACCTTC CARGGWRDYGYTF
few - TRBJ2-7 TRBV28 TGTGCCAGCAGCCCTGGGCCTGCCTACGAGCAGTACTTC CASSPGPAYEQYF
few TRBD2 TRBJ2-1 TRBV7-9 TGTGCCAGCAGCTTACCCTTCCGGCTAGCGGGAACTATCAATGAGCAGTTCTTC CASSLPFRLAGTINEQFF
- - TRBJ2-2 TRBV19 TGTGCCAGTAGTATGGGGCCGAACACCGGGGAGCTGTTTTTT CASSMGPNTGELFF
- - TRBJ1-1 TRBV5-8 TGTGCCAGCAGCCCCCCCGGGGGGGCCACTGAAGCTTTCTTT CASSPPGGATEAFF
once TRBD1 TRBJ2-7 TRBV7-2 TGTGCCAGCAGCTTATACGACAGGGGCGAGCAGTACTTC CASSLYDRGEQYF
- - TRBJ2-7 TRBV28 TGTGCCAGCAGACGGCCTCTAGCGCCTTCCTACAAGCAGTACTTC CASRRPLAPSYKQYF
- - TRBJ1-4 TRBV4-2 TGTGCCAGCAGCCAAGATCTGACCCGGGGGTTTGAAAAACTGTTTTTT CASSQDLTRGFEKLFF
- TRBD1 TRBJ1-5 TRBV27 TGTGCCAGCAGTTCCAACCGGGACAGGGACAATCAGCCCCAGCATTTT CASSSNRDRDNQPQHF
- - TRBJ2-5 TRBV29-1 TGCAGCGTTCTGGGGGGAATAAGGGAGACCCAGTACTTC CSVLGGIRETQYF
- - TRBJ2-6 TRBV28 TGTGCCAGCAGTGACACGAGGTCTGGGGCCAACGGCCTGACTTTC CASSDTRSGANGLTF
- - TRBJ2-7 TRBV5-1 TGCGCCAGCGCAATTAGCGCCGACTCCTACGAGCAGTACTTC CASAISADSYEQYF
- TRBD2 TRBJ2-7 TRBV7-9 TGTGCCAGCAGCCCACATCTACCGGGACTAGCGGGAGATGGGCAGTACTTC CASSPHLPGLAGDGQYF
- - TRBJ1-5 TRBV6-5 TGTGCCAGCGGTGCAGGGTATAGCAATCAGCCCCAGCATTTT CASGAGYSNQPQHF
- - TRBJ2-6 TRBV4-1 TGCGCCAGCAGCCAAGTTAATTTACAGGCGGCTGGGGCCAACGTCCTGACTTTC CASSQVNLQAAGANVLTF
- TRBD2 TRBJ2-7 TRBV15 TGTGCCACCAGCAGAGATGGTCAGGCGGGAGGTCTCCAGGGGGAGCAGTACTTC CATSRDGQAGGLQGEQYF
- TRBD1 TRBJ1-5 TRBV6-5 TGTGCCAGCAGTCAATCAGGGGGCAAGAATCAGCCCCAGCATTTT CASSQSGGKNQPQHF
once TRBD2 TRBJ2-3 TRBV10-3 TGTGCCATCAGTGGGACTAGCGGGAGGGACACAGATACGCAGTATTTT CAISGTSGRDTDTQYF
- - TRBJ2-2 TRBV18 TGTGCCAGCTCACCGGGAGCGGGCGTAACCGGGGAGCTGTTTTTT CASSPGAGVTGELFF
- TRBD1 TRBJ2-7 TRBV4-3 TGCGCCAGCAGCCCCGGACAGGGGGCGAGGGGCTACGAGCAGTACTTC CASSPGQGARGYEQYF
- - TRBJ2-3 TRBV7-8 TGTGCCAGCAGCTCCACAACCCCCAGTGGGACTGACAGCACAGATACGCAGTATTTT CASSSTTPSGTDSTDTQYF